The 30 T cell receptor beta chains below come from one sample, sequenced in a study of regulatory T cells in long-lasting Graves disease. Sample time point: newly diagnosed GD, antithyroid drugs for less than 3 months. TCR sequences were obtained from RNA taken from PBMCs. Relying on iRepertoire HTBI primers and Arm-PCR of CDR3 regions, the team built TCR beta libraries. TCRdb re-derived calls from the multiplex PCR reads in MiXCR, one entry per CDR3 protein. The table has roughly 380,000 distinct CDR3 sequences, 15% to 18% seen once. Sample: peripheral blood mononuclear cells (PBMCs), taken at new diagnosis, from a patient treated with antithyroid drugs. All receptors come from a female donor with Graves disease.

This chain links TRBV15 with TRBJ1-1, with a possible D match to TRBD1 (5 bases). The CDR3 is 15 amino acids. CDR1 and CDR2 (germline): LNHNV, YYDKDF (reference sequence). The V gene lost 0 bases and the J gene lost 1 base, with 9 bases spanning the gap. CDR3 coding DNA: TGTGCCACCAGCAGAGACAGGACAACGAACACTGAAGCTTTCTTT. As protein: CATSRDRTTNTEAFF.

This rearrangement joins TRBV7-9 to TRBJ2-3; a possible D gene is TRBD1 (5 bases). Germline V gene data show CDR1 as SEHNR and CDR2 as FQNEAQ (reference sequence). V lost 0 bases to trimming and J lost 0 bases, with 7 bases between them. This CDR3 region has 15 residues. CDR3 in DNA: TGTGCCAGCAGCTTAGCCCAGGGCAGCACAGATACGCAGTATTTT. Protein: CASSLAQGSTDTQYF.

The gene calls are TRBV20-1 and TRBJ2-1; the D gene is possibly TRBD2 (6 bases). CDR3 length: 12 residues. Germline-derived CDR1 and CDR2 are DFQATT and SNEGSKA (reference sequence). Between the trimmed V and J ends, which lost 6 bases and 10 bases, there was a span of 16 bases. CDR3 DNA: TGCAGTGCCTTAGCGGCCCCGGGGGAGCAGTTCTTC. Translating gives CSALAAPGEQFF.

This clonotype occurred many times. This chain joins TRBV20-1 and TRBJ1-1; D uncertain. Germline V gene sequence: CDR1 DFQATT, CDR2 SNEGSKA (reference sequence). V was cut by 3 bases and J by 4 bases, with 6 bases left in between. The CDR3 has 11 amino acids. As DNA, the CDR3 is TGCAGTGCTAGTGGTCTCACTGAAGCTTTCTTT. This encodes CSASGLTEAFF.

The V gene is TRBV6-1, the J gene TRBJ2-1; D gene uncertain. Germline CDR1 reads MNHNS; CDR2 reads SASEGT. The CDR3 covers 15 residues. The V end lost 8 bases, the J end lost 0 bases, and 14 bases lay between the germline ends. CDR3 protein: CASAREASSYNEQFF. The CDR3 bases are TGTGCCAGCGCCCGAGAGGCCAGCTCCTACAATGAGCAGTTCTTC.

This clonotype was detected ten times or more. This chain connects TRBV2 to TRBJ2-3; TRBD2 might be the D (6 bases). In germline, CDR1 is SNHLY, CDR2 FYNNEI. V lost 2 bases and J 5 bases, leaving 11 bases between the germline ends. This CDR3 has 14 amino acids. The CDR3 region is CASSEKLAIDTQYF. The CDR3 DNA follows: TGTGCCAGCAGTGAAAAACTAGCTATAGATACGCAGTATTTT.

In its sample, this clonotype was seen many times. V gene TRBV7-9 combines with J gene TRBJ2-4, with D possibly being TRBD2 (6 bases). V dropped 6 bases and J dropped 3 bases, with 21 bases sitting between them. The CDR3 has 17 amino acids. Germline V gives CDR1 SEHNR, CDR2 FQNEAQ (reference sequence). The CDR3 region is CASSLSGVADNKNIQYF. The CDR3, as DNA: TGTGCCAGCAGTCTCTCTGGGGTAGCGGATAACAAAAACATTCAGTACTTC.

At least ten counts were recorded for this clonotype. The chain is built from TRBV11-2 and TRBJ1-2; TRBD1 might be the D (5 bases). The CDR3 runs 16 residues. Trimming took off 3 bases at V and 5 bases at J, with 19 bases between the two ends. CDR1 is SGHAT, CDR2 FQNNGV, per germline. CDR3: CASSLLSGPPPYGYTF. In nucleotides, the CDR3 is TGTGCCAGCAGCTTGTTGTCGGGGCCTCCTCCTTATGGCTACACCTTC.

Of note for this clonotype: This may stem from a read error, because a much larger clone lies one nucleotide away. V and J are TRBV6-1 and TRBJ1-3; 8 nucleotides agree with TRBD1. The CDR3 runs 17 residues. From germline, CDR1 is MNHNS and CDR2 SASEGT. In DNA, the CDR3 is TGTGCCAGCAGAAGGGGGGACAGGTTTTACTCTGGAGACACCATATATTTT. This sequence encodes CASRRGDRFYSGDTIYF.

This clonotype has more than one count but fewer than ten. V usage is TRBV2 and J usage is TRBJ2-2; D unclear. CDR1 and CDR2 from the germline V gene are SNHLY and FYNNEI. V was trimmed by 3 bases and J by 5 bases, leaving 10 bases between them. The CDR3 extends over 14 amino acids. This CDR3 is CASSESALTGELFF. CDR3 DNA sequence: TGTGCCAGCAGTGAGTCGGCCCTTACCGGGGAGCTGTTTTTT. Complete variable domain (other parts from reference TRBV2 and TRBJ2-2): EPEVTQTPSHQVTQMGQEVILRCVPISNHLYFYWYRQILGQKVEFLVSFYNNEISEKSEIFDDQFSVERPDGSNFTLKIRSTKLEDSAMYFCASSESALTGELFFGEGSRLTVL.

The rearrangement links TRBV11-1 to TRBJ1-5; 8 bases match TRBD1. In germline, CDR1 is SGHAT, CDR2 FQDESV (reference sequence). The CDR3 length is 15 residues. With 5 bases clipped from V and 5 bases from J, the junction kept 8 bases outside the gene matches. CDR3 DNA sequence: TGTGCCAGCAGCCTTGGACAGGGAAACTATCAGCCCCAGCATTTT. This gives the protein CASSLGQGNYQPQHF.

This clonotype occurred a few times. The chain joins TRBV6-9 to TRBJ2-1; D gene uncertain. CDR3 length: 15 amino acids. Trimming removed 3 bases at V and 0 bases at J, with 9 bases between. From germline, CDR1 is MNHGY and CDR2 SVAAGI. CDR3 protein: CASSYGGVSYNEQFF. The CDR3 nucleotides read TGTGCCAGCAGTTACGGTGGAGTCTCCTACAATGAGCAGTTCTTC.

The sample holds a few counts of this clonotype. The genes are TRBV7-6 and TRBJ1-2; D possibly corresponds to TRBD1 (6 bases). Trimming removed 5 bases from V and 4 bases from J, with 23 bases in between. CDR1 is SGHVS and CDR2 is FNYEAQ in the germline V gene. The CDR3 runs 17 residues. CDR3 loop: CASSTYSTGAPIYGYTF. CDR3 nucleotide sequence: TGTGCCAGCAGCACTTACTCGACAGGCGCGCCGATCTATGGCTACACCTTC.

The V and J genes are TRBV19 and TRBJ1-5; TRBD1 might be the D (5 bases). The V and J ends lost 6 bases and 1 base respectively, with 25 bases between them. CDR1 and CDR2 (germline): LNHDA, SQIVND (reference sequence). The CDR3 has 19 residues. The CDR3 sequence is CASRRTDGSRGVSNQPQHF. The CDR3 DNA reads as TGTGCCAGTAGAAGAACGGACGGATCCCGAGGGGTCAGCAATCAGCCCCAGCATTTT.

This chain joins TRBV15 and TRBJ2-3; the match to TRBD2 covers 10 bases. With 0 bases clipped from V and 2 bases from J, the junction kept 5 bases outside the gene matches. In germline, CDR1 is LNHNV, CDR2 YYDKDF (reference sequence). CDR3 size: 17 residues. The CDR3: CATSRDLTSGLTDTQYF. DNA for the CDR3: TGTGCCACCAGCAGAGATTTGACTAGCGGGCTCACAGATACGCAGTATTTT.

This clonotype was detected many times. The CDR3 nucleotides are TGTGCCAGCAGCCAACGGCTGCTGAACACTGAAGCTTTCTTT. Translating it yields CASSQRLLNTEAFF. The chain links TRBV14 to TRBJ1-1; D is ambiguous. Trimming removed 2 bases at V and 0 bases at J, with 7 bases between. Germline lookup yields CDR1 SGHDN and CDR2 FVKESK. This CDR3 spans 14 amino acids.

At least ten counts were recorded for this clonotype. This rearrangement joins TRBV6-2 or TRBV6-3 to TRBJ2-1; D is uncertain. Germline loops: CDR1 MNHEY, CDR2 SVGEGT. Trimming took off 2 bases at V and 4 bases at J, with 15 bases between the two ends. There are 16 residues in the CDR3. The CDR3 loop reads CASSYEAGLLYNEQFF. CDR3 DNA sequence: TGTGCCAGCAGTTACGAGGCAGGCCTGTTGTACAATGAGCAGTTCTTC.

A word on this clonotype: A single base separates this from a much larger clone, so it may be a read error. This chain joins TRBV11-2 and TRBJ2-2, with TRBD2 matching 12 bases. CDR3 length equals 17 residues. CDR1 and CDR2 (germline): SGHAT, FQNNGV. CDR3 protein: CAGSQLGTSGLAGELFF. The CDR3 coding sequence is TGTGCCGGCAGCCAACTAGGGACTAGCGGGTTGGCCGGGGAGCTGTTTTTT.

The chain carries TRBV30 and TRBJ2-3; 10 nucleotides agree with TRBD1. The J segment lost 2 bases and the V segment lost 3 bases, leaving 2 bases of the junction unmatched. Looked up from germline, CDR1 is GTSNPN and CDR2 is SVGIG (reference sequence). The CDR3 contains 14 residues. The CDR3 DNA sequence: TGTGCCTGGAGGGGGACAGGGGCCACAGATACGCAGTATTTT. It is translated as CAWRGTGATDTQYF.

Comments on this clonotype: Only one base separates this from a far larger clonotype, so it likely reflects a read error. J is TRBJ2-1 and V is TRBV2, with D possibly TRBD1 on 6 matching bases. Germline values: CDR1 SNHLY, CDR2 FYNNEI. Trimming shortened V by 4 bases and J by 10 bases, and 26 bases separated the two germline ends. The CDR3 has 17 amino acids. CDR3 nucleotides: TGTGCCAGCAGTGGGGGGCTGGTGTTGGTACCAACCTACGAGCAGTTCTTC. It encodes CASSGGLVLVPTYEQFF.

This clonotype came up a few times. The chain links TRBV6-2 or TRBV6-3 to TRBJ2-3; D tentatively reads TRBD1 or TRBD2 (5 bases each). CDR3 size: 15 residues. Germline V gene data show CDR1 as MNHEY and CDR2 as SVGEGT. V was pared by 5 bases and J by 2 bases, with 14 bases between. CDR3 in amino acids: CASSPIRDDTDTQYF. In DNA, the CDR3 is TGTGCCAGCAGTCCCATCCGGGACGACACAGATACGCAGTATTTT.

This clonotype has more than one count but fewer than ten. This chain uses TRBV7-9 with TRBJ1-4; D not certain. Trimming cost V 5 bases and J 8 bases, with 9 bases left between them. Germline V gene sequence: CDR1 SEHNR, CDR2 FQNEAQ (reference sequence). This CDR3 has 12 amino acids. The CDR3 DNA follows: TGTGCCAGCAGCCTAGGAAGAGAAAAACTGTTTTTT. As protein: CASSLGREKLFF.

In its sample, this clonotype was seen many times. The rearrangement uses TRBV2 and TRBJ1-1; TRBD1 might be the D (6 bases). Germline V gene lookup returns CDR1 SNHLY and CDR2 FYNNEI. Trimming left V 8 bases short and J 0 bases short, with 10 bases between. The CDR3 runs 13 residues. Here the CDR3 reads CASGDTLNTEAFF. CDR3 DNA sequence: TGTGCCAGCGGGGACACCTTGAACACTGAAGCTTTCTTT.

Worth noting for this clonotype: A clone one base away is much larger, so this may be a read error. The chain recombines TRBV7-3 with TRBJ2-3; perhaps TRBD2 as D (5 bases). Germline values: CDR1 SGHTA, CDR2 FQGTGA. The length of the CDR3 is 15 residues. CDR3 in amino acids: CAGSLGGADADTQYF. The CDR3 coding sequence is TGTGCCGGCAGCTTAGGAGGCGCTGATGCAGATACGCAGTATTTT.

This clonotype was counted ten times or more. The chain uses TRBV6-1 and TRBJ1-6; no clear D. The CDR3 spans 16 residues. V lost 6 bases to trimming and J lost 7 bases, with 19 bases between them. In germline, CDR1 is MNHNS, CDR2 SASEGT. The CDR3 DNA reads as TGTGCCAGCAGATCACTAGGGAAGGGCGGGAATTCACCCCTCCACTTT. This encodes CASRSLGKGGNSPLHF.

This clonotype was counted at least ten times. The chain couples TRBV27 to TRBJ1-5; D not resolved. Deletions cut 0 bases from V and 6 bases from J, with 9 bases between. The length of the CDR3 is 14 residues. The germline CDR1 and CDR2 sequences are MNHEY and SMNVEV (reference sequence). CDR3 sequence reads: CASSLSGGIQPQHF. In nucleotides, the CDR3 is TGTGCCAGCAGTTTATCGGGAGGAATTCAGCCCCAGCATTTT.

This clonotype was seen ten or more times. CDR3 sequence: CASSLGTGIGDEQYF. The DNA of the CDR3 is TGTGCCAGCAGCTTAGGTACGGGAATAGGCGACGAGCAGTACTTC. This chain joins TRBV7-2 and TRBJ2-7; D might be TRBD2 (5 bases). Trimming shortened V by 1 base and J by 5 bases, and 15 bases separated the two germline ends. The CDR3 has 15 residues. Germline values: CDR1 SGHTA, CDR2 FQGNSA.

A few counts support this clonotype. The conserved phenylalanine or tryptophan normally closing the CDR3 is absent here, so this likely arose from a read error. The chain has TRBV7-9 and TRBJ1-1; a weak D match, TRBD1 (5 bases). There are 17 residues in the CDR3. Germline CDR1 is SEHNR and CDR2 is FQNEAQ (reference sequence). Trimming took 1 base from V and 10 from J, leaving 25 bases between them. The CDR3 region is CASSLERGDSRTLGAFL. The CDR3 DNA follows: TGTGCCAGCAGCTTAGAAAGAGGTGACAGCCGGACTCTGGGAGCTTTCCTT.

This clonotype appeared a few times. The chain recombines TRBV7-6 with TRBJ1-2, with D possibly TRBD1 on 5 matching bases. This CDR3 region has 18 residues. Germline CDR1 SGHVS, CDR2 FNYEAQ. V dropped 5 bases and J dropped 0 bases, with 22 bases sitting between them. The CDR3 nucleotides read TGTGCCAGCAGCGCTCAACCGCTGGGGCAGGGAACTAACTATGGCTACACCTTC. It yields the protein CASSAQPLGQGTNYGYTF.

The chain links TRBV7-2 to TRBJ1-1; D might be TRBD1 (6 bases). V lost 5 bases to trimming and J lost 7 bases, with 11 bases between them. CDR1 SGHTA and CDR2 FQGNSA come from the germline V gene. The CDR3 runs 12 residues. The CDR3 is CASSSGTLEAFF. Written as DNA, the CDR3 is TGTGCCAGCAGCAGCGGGACACTTGAAGCTTTCTTT. Full variable domain (missing parts from reference TRBV7-2 and TRBJ1-1): GAGVSQSPSNKVTEKGKDVELRCDPISGHTALYWYRQSLGQGLEFLIYFQGNSAPDKSGLPSDRFSAERTGGSVSTLTIQRTQQEDSAVYLCASSSGTLEAFFGQGTRLTVV.